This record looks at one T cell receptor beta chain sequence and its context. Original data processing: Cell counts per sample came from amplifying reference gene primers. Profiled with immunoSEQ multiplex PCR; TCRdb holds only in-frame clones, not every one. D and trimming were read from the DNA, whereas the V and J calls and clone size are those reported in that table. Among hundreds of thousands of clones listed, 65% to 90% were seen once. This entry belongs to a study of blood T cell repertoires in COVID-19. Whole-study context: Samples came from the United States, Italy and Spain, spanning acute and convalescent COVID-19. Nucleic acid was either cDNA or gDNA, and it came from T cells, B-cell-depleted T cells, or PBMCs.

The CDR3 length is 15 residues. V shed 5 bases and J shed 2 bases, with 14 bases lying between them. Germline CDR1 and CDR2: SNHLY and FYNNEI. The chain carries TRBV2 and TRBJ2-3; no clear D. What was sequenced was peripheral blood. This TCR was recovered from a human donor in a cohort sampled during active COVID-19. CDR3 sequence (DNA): TGTGCCAGCAGTCGCAGGAATCGGAACACAGATACGCAGTATTTT. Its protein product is CASSRRNRNTDTQYF.